Presented here are 20 T cell receptor beta chains from one specimen sequenced in a study of blood T cell repertoires in COVID-19. The table came from immunoSEQ multiplex PCR; TCRdb's copy has only in-frame clones and leaves some out. The data contain 210,000 or so clones, around 84% of them seen just once; the ten biggest clones take up 20%. Specimen: peripheral blood. The receptors were gathered from a human donor in a cohort sampled during active COVID-19.

The chain carries TRBV28 and TRBJ2-7; possible D gene TRBD2, 6 bases. The ends were cut back, 5 bases at V and 7 bases at J, with 18 bases in the middle. The CDR3 contains 14 residues. Germline lookup yields CDR1 MDHEN and CDR2 SYDVKM. The CDR3 is CASSVGSRFWEQYF. The CDR3 DNA is TGTGCCAGCAGTGTCGGGAGTAGGTTCTGGGAGCAGTACTTC.

The gene calls are TRBV12-3 or TRBV12-4 and TRBJ2-5; D is unclear. Trimming shortened V by 4 bases and J by 2 bases, and 5 bases separated the two germline ends. CDR3 size: 12 residues. CDR3 loop: CASSSYQETQYF. The CDR3 DNA reads TGTGCCAGCAGTTCGTATCAAGAGACCCAGTACTTC.

The chain couples TRBV7-9 to TRBJ2-1, with D perhaps matching TRBD1 (5 bases). The CDR3 runs 15 residues. The V gene's germline CDR1 is SEHNR and CDR2 FQNEAQ (reference sequence). The germline V and J ends were trimmed by 3 bases and 4 bases, with 13 bases remaining between them. The CDR3 reads CASSLKDTGYNEQFF. The CDR3 DNA sequence: TGTGCCAGCAGCTTGAAGGACACCGGGTACAATGAGCAGTTCTTC.

The chain carries TRBV21-1 and TRBJ2-3; TRBD1, the table's D call, was not compared with the DNA. TRBV21-1 is a documented pseudogene. The CDR3 consists of 14 residues. DNA of the CDR3: TGTGCCAGCAGCTACGACAGGGTAGGAGATACGCAGTATTTT. This codes for CASSYDRVGDTQYF.

The rearrangement uses TRBV2 and TRBJ1-1; TRBD1 matches 7 bases. Germline V lookup: CDR1 SNHLY, CDR2 FYNNEI. J was trimmed by 4 bases and V by 6 bases; bases with no gene match: 8. The CDR3 is 14 residues long. CDR3 residues: CASSLTGSSTEAFF. The CDR3 nucleotides are TGTGCCAGCAGCCTGACAGGGTCAAGCACTGAAGCTTTCTTT. Using reference TRBV2 and TRBJ1-1 for the parts outside the CDR3, the full variable domain is EPEVTQTPSHQVTQMGQEVILRCVPISNHLYFYWYRQILGQKVEFLVSFYNNEISEKSEIFDDQFSVERPDGSNFTLKIRSTKLEDSAMYFCASSLTGSSTEAFFGQGTRLTVV.

This sequence joins TRBV6-5 and TRBJ2-1; the D is unclear. The germline gives CDR1 MNHEY, CDR2 SVGAGI. The V and J ends lost 6 bases and 6 bases respectively, with 6 bases between them. CDR3 length equals 11 residues. CDR3 nucleotide sequence: TGTGCCAGCAGCCGCAGCAATGAGCAGTTCTTC. Protein product: CASSRSNEQFF.

The chain links TRBV30 to TRBJ1-4, with 9 bases aligning to TRBD1. The J segment lost 10 bases and the V segment lost 1 base, leaving 10 bases of the junction unmatched. Germline V gene lookup returns CDR1 GTSNPN and CDR2 SVGIG (reference sequence). The length of the CDR3 is 15 residues. This CDR3 is CAWSGSQGAGRKLFF. CDR3 bases: TGTGCCTGGAGTGGATCACAGGGGGCAGGGAGAAAACTGTTTTTT.

V gene TRBV28 combines with J gene TRBJ1-1; possibly TRBD1 for D (5 bases). The CDR3 sequence is 15 residues long. V was cut by 7 bases and J by 0 bases, with 15 bases left in between. Germline V lookup: CDR1 MDHEN, CDR2 SYDVKM. As DNA, the CDR3 is TGTGCCAGCATAGGAACCAGGGTGATGAACACTGAAGCTTTCTTT. It specifies CASIGTRVMNTEAFF. The whole variable domain, filled in from reference TRBV28 and TRBJ1-1, reads DVKVTQSSRYLVKRTGEKVFLECVQDMDHENMFWYRQDPGLGLRLIYFSYDVKMKEKGDIPEGYSVSREKKERFSLILESASTNQTSMYLCASIGTRVMNTEAFFGQGTRLTVV.

The chain links TRBV5-1 to TRBJ1-1; no clear D. Deletions cut 0 bases from V and 0 bases from J, with 15 bases between. The germline V gene has CDR1 SGHRS and CDR2 YFSETQ. This CDR3 region has 17 residues. The CDR3 DNA sequence: TGCGCCAGCAGCTTGGACTTGATCGCCGGGATGAACACTGAAGCTTTCTTT. It yields the protein CASSLDLIAGMNTEAFF.

J is TRBJ1-1 and V is TRBV30; maybe TRBD1 (6 bases). The CDR3 runs to 14 residues. Looked up from germline, CDR1 is GTSNPN and CDR2 is SVGIG (reference sequence). Trimming stripped 0 bases from V and 4 bases from J, with 12 bases between. The CDR3 here is CAWSVHGGGTEAFF. The CDR3 bases are TGTGCCTGGAGTGTACATGGGGGCGGCACTGAAGCTTTCTTT.

V is TRBV5-1 and J is TRBJ2-3; weak D call: TRBD2 (6 bases). Trimming shortened V by 4 bases and J by 4 bases, and 16 bases separated the two germline ends. Germline V lookup: CDR1 SGHRS, CDR2 YFSETQ. This CDR3 has 15 residues. This CDR3 reads CASSKTGDDADTQYF. The CDR3, as DNA: TGCGCCAGCAGCAAAACGGGGGATGACGCAGATACGCAGTATTTT.

The chain's CDR3 is CASSAGQSGREKLFF. The CDR3 nucleotides read TGTGCCAGTAGTGCCGGACAGTCCGGAAGGGAAAAACTGTTTTTT. The chain couples TRBV19 to TRBJ1-4; D perhaps matches TRBD1 (6 bases). Germline V lookup: CDR1 LNHDA, CDR2 SQIVND (reference sequence). Trimming pared 5 bases from V and 8 bases from J, leaving 18 bases between. The CDR3 runs to 15 residues. Variable domain in full (rest from reference TRBV19 and TRBJ1-4): DGGITQSPKYLFRKEGQNVTLSCEQNLNHDAMYWYRQDPGQGLRLIYYSQIVNDFQKGDIAEGYSVSREKKESFPLTVTSAQKNPTAFYLCASSAGQSGREKLFFGSGTQLSVL.

The chain links TRBV24-1 to TRBJ2-1, with TRBD2 matching over 7 bases. V was pared by 2 bases and J by 0 bases, with 12 bases of the junction left unmatched. This CDR3 comprises 19 residues. The V gene's germline CDR1 is KGHDR and CDR2 SFDVKD. The CDR3 sequence: CATSDSGGSTPVSYNEQFF. The DNA of the CDR3 is TGTGCCACCAGTGATTCCGGCGGGAGCACCCCAGTCTCCTACAATGAGCAGTTCTTC.

The CDR3 DNA is TGTGCCAGCAGTCAACAGGGGGCGCGCACTGAAGCTTTCTTT. This sequence encodes CASSQQGARTEAFF. This chain uses TRBV27 with TRBJ1-1, with 9 positions matching TRBD1. Germline CDR1 is MNHEY and CDR2 is SMNVEV (reference sequence). V dropped 5 bases and J dropped 4; count of bases not matched to a gene: 5. The CDR3 loop spans 14 amino acids.

The V and J genes are TRBV4-2 and TRBJ2-7, with 8 bases identical to TRBD1. With V trimmed by 3 bases and J by 2 bases, 6 bases remained unmatched. Per germline, CDR1 LGHNA and CDR2 YNFKEQ. The CDR3 is 15 amino acids. Here the CDR3 DNA reads TGTGCCAGCAGCCAGACCTCAGGGGGCCCCTACGAGCAGTACTTC. Amino acids: CASSQTSGGPYEQYF.

This sequence joins TRBV7-9 and TRBJ2-5; a weak D match, TRBD1 (5 bases). This CDR3 has 13 residues. Germline loops: CDR1 SEHNR, CDR2 FQNEAQ (reference sequence). Trimming left V 3 bases short and J 3 bases short, with 8 bases between. For the CDR3, the DNA is TGTGCCAGCAGCTTTCCCAGGGAAGAGACCCAGTACTTC. Its protein product is CASSFPREETQYF.

V gene TRBV28 combines with J gene TRBJ2-3, with TRBD2 as a possible D gene (5 bases). In germline, CDR1 is MDHEN, CDR2 SYDVKM. V was shortened by 7 bases and J by 5 bases, with 16 bases between the two germline ends. The length of the CDR3 is 14 residues. Here the CDR3 DNA reads TGTGCCAGCACATACAACAACGAGGGAGATACGCAGTATTTT. This gives the protein CASTYNNEGDTQYF.

The chain carries TRBV24-1 and TRBJ2-5; D gene unclear. Deletions cut 3 bases from V and 2 bases from J, with 12 bases between. The CDR3 sequence is 15 residues long. The germline V gene encodes CDR1 KGHDR and CDR2 SFDVKD. CDR3 sequence (DNA): TGTGCCACCAGTGATCCCGGGTTATTGCAAGAGACCCAGTACTTC. Protein product: CATSDPGLLQETQYF.

Worth noting for this clone: The same CDR3 is also encoded by other DNA sequences in this sample. The genes are TRBV3-1 (or the pseudogene TRBV3-2) and TRBJ1-5; 7 nucleotides line up with TRBD1. The junction had 3 bases not matched to a gene; V was cut back by 3 bases and J by 4 bases. Germline values: CDR1 LGHDT, CDR2 YNNKEL (reference sequence). This CDR3 comprises 14 residues. In DNA, the CDR3 is TGTGCCAGCAGCCAGACAGGGTTTAATCAGCCCCAGCATTTT. This sequence encodes CASSQTGFNQPQHF.

At least ten counts were recorded for this clone. J is TRBJ1-2 and V is TRBV7-9; weak D call: TRBD1 (5 bases). The CDR3 length is 13 residues. Germline loops: CDR1 SEHNR, CDR2 FQNEAQ (reference sequence). V dropped 3 bases and J dropped 5 bases, with 10 bases sitting between them. CDR3 in amino acids: CASSFREEYGYTF. For the CDR3, the DNA is TGTGCCAGCAGCTTCAGGGAAGAGTATGGCTACACCTTC. Looking up the rest from reference TRBV7-9 and TRBJ1-2 gives the full variable domain: DTGVSQNPRHKITKRGQNVTFRCDPISEHNRLYWYRQTLGQGPEFLTYFQNEAQLEKSRLLSDRFSAERPKGSFSTLEIQRTEQGDSAMYLCASSFREEYGYTFGSGTRLTVV.